The text below deals with one T cell receptor (beta chain). The antigen is undetermined. A library of TCRbeta sequences, prepared with unique molecular identifiers, was generated. TCRdb used MiXCR to reprocess the PCR reads, holding one entry per CDR3 protein. The table lists approximately 520,000 distinct CDR3 sequences, roughly 11% of them singletons. This specimen comes from a study of T-cell reconstitution after alpha-beta-depleted transplantation in children. Study-wide points: Surviving recipient T cells and intrathymic progenitors accounted for some patients' high TCRbeta diversity at day 60. Several hundred rapidly expanded clones from non-depleted graft cells reportedly supplied alpha-beta T cells about two months post-transplant. Counts and diversity of T cells one year after transplant came mostly from newly produced T cells.

Germline lookup yields CDR1 SGDLS and CDR2 YYNGEE. The CDR3 sequence is 14 residues long. Trimming stripped 2 bases from V and 4 bases from J, with 10 bases between. V is TRBV9 and J is TRBJ1-5; weak D call: TRBD1 (6 bases). This TCR derives from a female patient between 2 and 15 years old who had a stem cell transplant for aplastic anemia, so the T cells may come from the graft donor. Sequencing was performed on PBMCs, mostly from graft donor cells, taken 180 days after TCRalphabeta/CD19-depleted stem cell transplant. The CDR3 nucleotides are TGTGCCAGCAGCGTCGGACAGTATAATCAGCCCCAGCATTTT. Protein sequence: CASSVGQYNQPQHF.